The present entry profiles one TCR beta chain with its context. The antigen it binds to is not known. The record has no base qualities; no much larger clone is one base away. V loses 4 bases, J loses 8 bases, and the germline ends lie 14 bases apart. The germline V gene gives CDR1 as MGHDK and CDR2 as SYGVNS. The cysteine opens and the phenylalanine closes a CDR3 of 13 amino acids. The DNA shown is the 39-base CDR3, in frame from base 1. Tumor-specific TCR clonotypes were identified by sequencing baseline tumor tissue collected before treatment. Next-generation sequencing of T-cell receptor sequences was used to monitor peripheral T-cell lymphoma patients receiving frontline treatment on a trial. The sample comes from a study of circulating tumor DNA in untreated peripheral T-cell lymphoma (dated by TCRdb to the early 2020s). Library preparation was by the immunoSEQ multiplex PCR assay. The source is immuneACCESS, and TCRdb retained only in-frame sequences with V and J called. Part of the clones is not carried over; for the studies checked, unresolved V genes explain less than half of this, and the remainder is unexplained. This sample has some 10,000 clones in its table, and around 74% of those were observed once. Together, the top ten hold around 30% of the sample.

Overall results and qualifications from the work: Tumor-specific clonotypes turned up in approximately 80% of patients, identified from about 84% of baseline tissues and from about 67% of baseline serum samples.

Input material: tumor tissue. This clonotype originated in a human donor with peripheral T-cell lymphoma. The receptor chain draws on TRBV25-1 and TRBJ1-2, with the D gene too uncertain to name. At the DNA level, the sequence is TGTGCCAGCAGTGGGTGGAGCGTGGGCGGCTACACCTTC. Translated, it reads CASSGWSVGGYTF.